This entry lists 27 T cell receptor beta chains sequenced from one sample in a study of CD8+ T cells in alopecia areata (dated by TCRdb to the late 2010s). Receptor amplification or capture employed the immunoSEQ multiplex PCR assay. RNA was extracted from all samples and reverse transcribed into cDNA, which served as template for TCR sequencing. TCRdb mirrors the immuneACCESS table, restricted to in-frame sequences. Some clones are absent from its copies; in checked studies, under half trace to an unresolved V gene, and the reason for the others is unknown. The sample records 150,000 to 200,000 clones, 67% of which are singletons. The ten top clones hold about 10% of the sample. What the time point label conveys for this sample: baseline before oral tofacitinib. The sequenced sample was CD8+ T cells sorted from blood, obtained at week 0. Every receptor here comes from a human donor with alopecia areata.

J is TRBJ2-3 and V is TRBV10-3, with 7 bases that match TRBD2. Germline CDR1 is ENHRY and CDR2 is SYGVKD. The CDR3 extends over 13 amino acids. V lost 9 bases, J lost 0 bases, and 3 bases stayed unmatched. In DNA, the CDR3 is TGTGCCATGACGGGAGGAAGCACAGATACGCAGTATTTT. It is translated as CAMTGGSTDTQYF.

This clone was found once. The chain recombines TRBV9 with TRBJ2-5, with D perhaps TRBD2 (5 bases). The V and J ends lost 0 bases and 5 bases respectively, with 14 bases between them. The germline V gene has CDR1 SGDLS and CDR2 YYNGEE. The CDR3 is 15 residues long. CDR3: CASSVAGGGAETQYF. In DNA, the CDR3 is TGTGCCAGCAGCGTAGCAGGTGGAGGTGCGGAGACCCAGTACTTC.

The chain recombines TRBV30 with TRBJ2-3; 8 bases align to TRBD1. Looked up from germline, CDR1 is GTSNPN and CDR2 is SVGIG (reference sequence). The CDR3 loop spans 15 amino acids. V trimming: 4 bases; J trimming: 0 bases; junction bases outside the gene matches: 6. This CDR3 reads CAWTSGTGSTDTQYF. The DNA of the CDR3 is TGTGCCTGGACTTCCGGGACAGGAAGCACAGATACGCAGTATTTT.

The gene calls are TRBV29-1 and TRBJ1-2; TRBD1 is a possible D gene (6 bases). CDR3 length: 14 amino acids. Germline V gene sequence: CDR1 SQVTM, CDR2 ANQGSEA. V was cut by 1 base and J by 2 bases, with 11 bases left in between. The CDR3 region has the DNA TGCAGCGTTGAAGCTCGAGACAGGAACTATGGCTACACCTTC. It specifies CSVEARDRNYGYTF.

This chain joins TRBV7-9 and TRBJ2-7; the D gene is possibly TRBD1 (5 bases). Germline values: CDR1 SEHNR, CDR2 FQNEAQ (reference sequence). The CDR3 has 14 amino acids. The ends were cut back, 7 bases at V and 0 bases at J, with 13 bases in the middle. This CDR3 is CASKQQENSYEQYF. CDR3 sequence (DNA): TGTGCCAGCAAACAACAGGAGAACTCCTACGAGCAGTACTTC.

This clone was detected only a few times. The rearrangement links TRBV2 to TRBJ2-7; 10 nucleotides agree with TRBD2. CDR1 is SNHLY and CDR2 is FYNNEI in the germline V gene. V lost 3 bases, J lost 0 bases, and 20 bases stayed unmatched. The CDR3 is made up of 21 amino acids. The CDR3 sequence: CASSDFPYSGGPINSSYEQYF. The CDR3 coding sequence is TGTGCCAGCAGTGATTTTCCCTATAGCGGGGGGCCGATCAACAGCTCCTACGAGCAGTACTTC.

The CDR3 loop reads CASSQAGPGQKNGGETQYF. The DNA for the CDR3 is TGCGCCAGCAGCCAAGCCGGTCCGGGACAGAAAAATGGGGGAGAGACCCAGTACTTC. The chain has TRBV4-1 and TRBJ2-5, with 7 bases identical to TRBD1. CDR1 is MGHRA, CDR2 YSYEKL, per germline. V shed 1 base and J 4 bases; nucleotides not matched to a gene: 18. The CDR3 has 19 amino acids.

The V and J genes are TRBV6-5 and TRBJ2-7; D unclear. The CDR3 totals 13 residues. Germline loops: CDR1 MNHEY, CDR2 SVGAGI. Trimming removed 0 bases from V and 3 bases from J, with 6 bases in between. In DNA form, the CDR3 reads TGTGCCAGCAGTTACTCGATACTCTACGAGCAGTACTTC. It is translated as CASSYSILYEQYF.

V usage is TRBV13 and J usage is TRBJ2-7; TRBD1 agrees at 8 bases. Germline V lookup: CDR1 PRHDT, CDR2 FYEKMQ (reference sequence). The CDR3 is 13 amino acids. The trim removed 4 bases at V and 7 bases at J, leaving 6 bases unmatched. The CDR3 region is CASSSMTGEEQYF. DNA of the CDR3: TGTGCCAGCAGCTCGATGACAGGGGAGGAGCAGTACTTC. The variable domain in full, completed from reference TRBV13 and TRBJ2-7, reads AAGVIQSPRHLIKEKRETATLKCYPIPRHDTVYWYQQGPGQDPQFLISFYEKMQSDKGSIPDRFSAQQFSDYHSELNMSSLELGDSALYFCASSSMTGEEQYFGPGTRLTVT.

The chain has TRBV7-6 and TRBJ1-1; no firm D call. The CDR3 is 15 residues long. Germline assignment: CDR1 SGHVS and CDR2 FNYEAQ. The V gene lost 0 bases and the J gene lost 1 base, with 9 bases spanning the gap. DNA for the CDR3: TGTGCCAGCAGCTTAGCGGAGTCAAGGAACACTGAAGCTTTCTTT. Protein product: CASSLAESRNTEAFF.

The CDR3 DNA follows: TGTGCCAGCAGCGACGGATGGGGCCTAGCCAAAAACATTCAGTACTTC. It translates to CASSDGWGLAKNIQYF. The chain uses TRBV5-6 and TRBJ2-4, with D possibly matching TRBD1 (5 bases). CDR3 length equals 16 residues. V shed 4 bases and J shed 0 bases, with 14 bases lying between them. Germline loops: CDR1 SGHDT, CDR2 YYEEEE.

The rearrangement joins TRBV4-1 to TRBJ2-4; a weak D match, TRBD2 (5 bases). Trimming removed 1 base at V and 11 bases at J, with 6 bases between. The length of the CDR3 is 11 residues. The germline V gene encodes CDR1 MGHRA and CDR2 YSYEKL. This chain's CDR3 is CASSQGSVQYF. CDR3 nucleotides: TGCGCCAGCAGCCAAGGTAGCGTTCAGTACTTC.

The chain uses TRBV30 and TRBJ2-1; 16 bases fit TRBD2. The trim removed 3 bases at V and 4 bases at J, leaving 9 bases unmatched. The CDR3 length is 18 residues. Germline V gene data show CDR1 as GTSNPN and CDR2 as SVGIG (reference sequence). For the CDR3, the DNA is TGTGCCTGGAGGGCCGGGACTAGCGGGGGGGCCGGGTACAATGAGCAGTTCTTC. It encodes CAWRAGTSGGAGYNEQFF.

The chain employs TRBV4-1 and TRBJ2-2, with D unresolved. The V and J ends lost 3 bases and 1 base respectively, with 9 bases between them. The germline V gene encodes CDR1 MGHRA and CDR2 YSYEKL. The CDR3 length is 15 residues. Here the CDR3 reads CASSHRDQNTGELFF. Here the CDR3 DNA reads TGCGCCAGCAGCCATCGCGACCAGAACACCGGGGAGCTGTTTTTT.

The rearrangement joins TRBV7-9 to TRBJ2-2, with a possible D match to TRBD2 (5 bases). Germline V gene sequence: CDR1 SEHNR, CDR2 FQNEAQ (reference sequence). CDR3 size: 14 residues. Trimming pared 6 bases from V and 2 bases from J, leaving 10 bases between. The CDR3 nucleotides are TGTGCCAGCAGGGACTCATCAAACACCGGGGAGCTGTTTTTT. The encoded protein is CASRDSSNTGELFF.

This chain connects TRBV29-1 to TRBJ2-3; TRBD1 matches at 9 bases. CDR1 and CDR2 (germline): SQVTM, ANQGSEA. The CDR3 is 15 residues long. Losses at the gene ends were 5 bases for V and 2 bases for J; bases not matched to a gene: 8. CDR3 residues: CSVNEDRGFTDTQYF. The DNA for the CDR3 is TGCAGCGTTAATGAGGACAGGGGCTTCACAGATACGCAGTATTTT.

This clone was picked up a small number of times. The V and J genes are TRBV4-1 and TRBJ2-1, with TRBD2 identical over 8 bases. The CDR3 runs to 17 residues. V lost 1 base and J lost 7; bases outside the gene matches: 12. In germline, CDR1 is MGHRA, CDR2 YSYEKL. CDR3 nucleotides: TGCGCCAGCAGCCAAGGGGGGATCGGGACTAGAGGGAATGAGCAGTTCTTC. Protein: CASSQGGIGTRGNEQFF.

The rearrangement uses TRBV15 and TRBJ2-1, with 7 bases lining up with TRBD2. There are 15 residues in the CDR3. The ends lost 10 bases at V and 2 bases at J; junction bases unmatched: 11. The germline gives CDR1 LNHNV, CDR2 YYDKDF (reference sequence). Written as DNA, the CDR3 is TGTGCCATCTCATCGGGGGGTTACGCCTACAATGAGCAGTTCTTC. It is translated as CAISSGGYAYNEQFF.

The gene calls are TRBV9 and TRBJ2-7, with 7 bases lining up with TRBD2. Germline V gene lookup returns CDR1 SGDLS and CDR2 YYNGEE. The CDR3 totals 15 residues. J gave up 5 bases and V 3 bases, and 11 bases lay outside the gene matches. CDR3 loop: CASSASTSMFDEQYF. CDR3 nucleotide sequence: TGTGCCAGCAGCGCCTCGACTAGCATGTTCGACGAGCAGTACTTC. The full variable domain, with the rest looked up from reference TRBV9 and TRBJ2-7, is DSGVTQTPKHLITATGQRVTLRCSPRSGDLSVYWYQQSLDQGLQFLIQYYNGEERAKGNILERFSAQQFPDLHSELNLSSLELGDSALYFCASSASTSMFDEQYFGPGTRLTVT.

The CDR3 loop reads CASSLASGTDQNIQYF. Written as DNA, the CDR3 is TGTGCCAGCAGCTTAGCATCCGGGACAGACCAAAACATTCAGTACTTC. This chain uses TRBV13 with TRBJ2-4, with 7 bases that match TRBD1. Germline V gene sequence: CDR1 PRHDT, CDR2 FYEKMQ (reference sequence). V dropped 1 base and J dropped 5; count of bases not matched to a gene: 8. This CDR3 contains 16 residues.

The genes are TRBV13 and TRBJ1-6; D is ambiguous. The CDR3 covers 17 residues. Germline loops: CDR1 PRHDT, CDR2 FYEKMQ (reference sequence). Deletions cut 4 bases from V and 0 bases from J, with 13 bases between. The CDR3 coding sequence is TGTGCCAGCAGCTCCCGGTCCGCGAGCTCCTATAATTCACCCCTCCACTTT. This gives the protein CASSSRSASSYNSPLHF.

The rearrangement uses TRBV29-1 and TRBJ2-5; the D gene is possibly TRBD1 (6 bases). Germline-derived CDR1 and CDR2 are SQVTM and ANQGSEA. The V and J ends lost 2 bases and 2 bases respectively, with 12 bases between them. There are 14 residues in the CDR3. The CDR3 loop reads CSVESHRAQETQYF. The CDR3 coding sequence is TGCAGCGTTGAAAGCCACAGGGCACAAGAGACCCAGTACTTC.

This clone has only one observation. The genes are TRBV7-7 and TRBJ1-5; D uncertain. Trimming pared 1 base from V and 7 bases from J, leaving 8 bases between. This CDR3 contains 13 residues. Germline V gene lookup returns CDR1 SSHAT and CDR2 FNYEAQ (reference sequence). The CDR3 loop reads CASSLGIGQPQHF. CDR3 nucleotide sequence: TGTGCCAGCAGCTTAGGGATTGGGCAGCCCCAGCATTTT.

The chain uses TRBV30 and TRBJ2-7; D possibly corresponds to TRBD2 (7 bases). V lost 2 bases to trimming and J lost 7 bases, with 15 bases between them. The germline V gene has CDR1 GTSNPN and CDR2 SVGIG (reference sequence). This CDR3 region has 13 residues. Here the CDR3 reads CAWSTAGGREQYF. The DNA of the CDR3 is TGTGCCTGGAGTACCGCCGGGGGGCGGGAGCAGTACTTC. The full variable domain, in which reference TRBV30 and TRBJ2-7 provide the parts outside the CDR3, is SQTIHQWPATLVQPVGSPLSLECTVEGTSNPNLYWYRQAAGRGLQLLFYSVGIGQISSEVPQNLSASRPQDRQFILSSKKLLLSDSGFYLCAWSTAGGREQYFGPGTRLTVT.

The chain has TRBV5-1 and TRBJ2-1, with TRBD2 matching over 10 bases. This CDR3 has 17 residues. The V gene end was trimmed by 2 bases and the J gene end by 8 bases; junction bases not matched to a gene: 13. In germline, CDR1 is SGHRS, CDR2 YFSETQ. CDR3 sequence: CASSLRSGGLAGDEQFF. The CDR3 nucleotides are TGCGCCAGCAGCTTACGTAGCGGGGGGCTTGCCGGGGATGAGCAGTTCTTC.

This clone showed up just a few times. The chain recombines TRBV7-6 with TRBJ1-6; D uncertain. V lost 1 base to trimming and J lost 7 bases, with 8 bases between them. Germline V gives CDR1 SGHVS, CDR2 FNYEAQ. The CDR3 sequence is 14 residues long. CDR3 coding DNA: TGTGCCAGCAGCTTAGGGGAGGCGAATTCACCCCTCCACTTT. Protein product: CASSLGEANSPLHF.

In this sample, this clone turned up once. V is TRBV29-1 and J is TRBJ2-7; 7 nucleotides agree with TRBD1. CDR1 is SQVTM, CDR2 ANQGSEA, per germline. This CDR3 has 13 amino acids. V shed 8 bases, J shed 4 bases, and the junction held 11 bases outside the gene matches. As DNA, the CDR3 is TGCAGCTGTTCCGACAGGGTCGGGTACGAGCAGTACTTC. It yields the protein CSCSDRVGYEQYF.